What follows are 14 T cell receptor beta chains derived from one specimen sequenced in a study of molecular identifiers for immune sequencing clone quantification. TCRdb re-analysed the PCR reads in MiXCR, keeping a single row per CDR3 protein. The table has about 32,000 distinct CDR3 sequences, 15% to 20% seen once. Input material: naive CD8+ T cells from blood, with Jurkat cell RNA spiked in. Described subset: FACS-sorted CD8+CD4-CCR7+CD45RA+ naive T cells. The receptor source for this set is a human donor in good health. Some libraries in this study had Jurkat cell RNA spiked in.

This clonotype was observed many times. The chain uses TRBV20-1 and TRBJ1-1; D might be TRBD1 (5 bases). The length of the CDR3 is 14 residues. CDR1 DFQATT and CDR2 SNEGSKA come from the germline V gene (reference sequence). V dropped 5 bases and J dropped 1 base, with 14 bases sitting between them. CDR3 protein: CSALTRGRNTEAFF. The CDR3 DNA is TGCAGTGCTCTCACGCGGGGGAGGAACACTGAAGCTTTCTTT.

The chain has TRBV20-1 and TRBJ2-1, with D tentatively TRBD2 (6 bases). V was trimmed by 0 bases and J by 8 bases, leaving 17 bases between them. The CDR3 contains 15 residues. CDR1 is DFQATT and CDR2 is SNEGSKA in the germline V gene (reference sequence). The CDR3 here is CSARDLSEGLYEQFF. Here the CDR3 DNA reads TGCAGTGCTAGAGATTTGTCGGAGGGCCTGTATGAGCAGTTCTTC.

DNA for the CDR3: TGTGCCAGCAGTTCAGACGGTAACGAGCAGTACTTC. Translating it yields CASSSDGNEQYF. The chain uses TRBV12-3 or TRBV12-4 and TRBJ2-7; D remains unclear. This CDR3 spans 12 amino acids. Trimming left V 4 bases short and J 5 bases short, with 9 bases between.

This clonotype was picked up many times. The rearrangement uses TRBV27 and TRBJ1-1; D call uncertain. The CDR3 contains 11 residues. CDR1 is MNHEY, CDR2 SMNVEV, per germline (reference sequence). The V end lost 5 bases, the J end lost 1 base, and 2 bases lay between the germline ends. The CDR3 sequence: CASSTNTEAFF. The CDR3 DNA reads as TGTGCCAGCAGTACGAACACTGAAGCTTTCTTT.

This clonotype has ten or more counts. The rearrangement joins TRBV11-2 to TRBJ2-3, with no clear D. Trimming cost V 5 bases and J 3 bases, with 12 bases left between them. This CDR3 is 14 amino acids long. CDR1 and CDR2 from the germline V gene are SGHAT and FQNNGV. CDR3 nucleotides: TGTGCCAGCAGCACCCCCGCAGAGACAGATACGCAGTATTTT. Translating gives CASSTPAETDTQYF.

This clonotype was picked up many times. This chain joins TRBV19 and TRBJ2-7, with D possibly being TRBD1 or TRBD2 (5 bases each). Trimming left V 5 bases short and J 5 bases short, with 16 bases between. CDR3 size: 14 residues. The germline V gene encodes CDR1 LNHDA and CDR2 SQIVND (reference sequence). CDR3 loop: CASSYGGVSNEQYF. The DNA of the CDR3 is TGTGCCAGTAGTTATGGGGGTGTGTCGAACGAGCAGTACTTC. Looking up the rest from reference TRBV19 and TRBJ2-7 gives the full variable domain: DGGITQSPKYLFRKEGQNVTLSCEQNLNHDAMYWYRQDPGQGLRLIYYSQIVNDFQKGDIAEGYSVSREKKESFPLTVTSAQKNPTAFYLCASSYGGVSNEQYFGPGTRLTVT.

There are many counts of this clonotype. The chain links TRBV7-9 to TRBJ1-1; weak D call: TRBD1 (5 bases). Germline lookup yields CDR1 SEHNR and CDR2 FQNEAQ (reference sequence). The CDR3 loop spans 13 amino acids. Trimming took 0 bases from V and 5 from J, leaving 7 bases between them. The CDR3 nucleotides read TGTGCCAGCAGCTTAGCGCGGGGGACTGAAGCTTTCTTT. It encodes CASSLARGTEAFF. Variable domain in full (rest from reference TRBV7-9 and TRBJ1-1): DTGVSQNPRHKITKRGQNVTFRCDPISEHNRLYWYRQTLGQGPEFLTYFQNEAQLEKSRLLSDRFSAERPKGSFSTLEIQRTEQGDSAMYLCASSLARGTEAFFGQGTRLTVV.

The sample holds many counts of this clonotype. The gene calls are TRBV6-5 and TRBJ2-7; no clear D gene. Germline CDR1 is MNHEY and CDR2 is SVGAGI. This CDR3 region has 14 residues. V lost 0 bases and J 1 base, leaving 7 bases between the germline ends. In DNA, the CDR3 is TGTGCCAGCAGTTACTCGCACCGGTCCTACGAGCAGTACTTC. It translates to CASSYSHRSYEQYF.

V gene TRBV12-3 or TRBV12-4 combines with J gene TRBJ1-1, with 9 bases fitting TRBD1. The CDR3 totals 15 residues. V dropped 2 bases and J dropped 3; count of bases not matched to a gene: 4. The CDR3 protein is CASSLNRGRDTEAFF. DNA of the CDR3: TGTGCCAGCAGTTTAAACAGGGGGCGCGACACTGAAGCTTTCTTT.

Worth noting for this clonotype: A much larger clone lies one base from this, so it may be a read error. V gene TRBV11-2 combines with J gene TRBJ2-7; no reliable D call. Germline CDR1 is SGHAT and CDR2 is FQNNGV. This CDR3 has 10 amino acids. The CDR3 DNA sequence: TGTGCCGGCAGCTCCTACGAGCAGTACTTC. It codes for CAGSSYEQYF.

Points on this clonotype: A much larger clone lies one base from this, so it may be a read error. V gene TRBV4-3 combines with J gene TRBJ2-1; D remains unclear. The V end lost 0 bases, the J end lost 0 bases, and 9 bases lay between the germline ends. Germline V lookup: CDR1 LGHNA, CDR2 YSLEER. This CDR3 is built from 16 residues. CDR3 nucleotide sequence: TGCGCCAGCAGCCAAGAGTGGCAGAGCTCCTACAATGAGCAGTTCTTC. Its protein product is CASSQEWQSSYNEQFF.

This clonotype was picked up many times. The chain recombines TRBV20-1 with TRBJ2-7; TRBD1 aligns across 9 bases. CDR3 length: 15 amino acids. Germline values: CDR1 DFQATT, CDR2 SNEGSKA (reference sequence). Unmatched junction bases numbered 8, after V lost 1 base and J lost 4 bases. The CDR3 here is CSARALQGAGYEQYF. CDR3 sequence (DNA): TGCAGTGCTAGAGCGCTACAGGGGGCTGGGTACGAGCAGTACTTC.

The chain recombines TRBV11-2 with TRBJ2-7; 10 nucleotides align to TRBD2. The V and J ends lost 1 base and 7 bases, in that order; junction bases with no gene match: 7. CDR3 length: 15 residues. Germline V gene data show CDR1 as SGHAT and CDR2 as FQNNGV. CDR3: CASSLGLAGPREQYF. The CDR3 DNA reads as TGTGCCAGCAGCTTAGGACTAGCGGGCCCAAGGGAGCAGTACTTC. The full variable domain, in which reference TRBV11-2 and TRBJ2-7 provide the parts outside the CDR3, is EAGVAQSPRYKIIEKRQSVAFWCNPISGHATLYWYQQILGQGPKLLIQFQNNGVVDDSQLPKDRFSAERLKGVDSTLKIQPAKLEDSAVYLCASSLGLAGPREQYFGPGTRLTVT.

This clonotype was counted many times. V and J are TRBV11-2 and TRBJ2-1; 7 bases map to TRBD1. Germline CDR1 and CDR2: SGHAT and FQNNGV. This CDR3 is built from 16 residues. The junction had 9 bases not matched to a gene; V was cut back by 2 bases and J by 5 bases. The CDR3 nucleotides read TGTGCCAGCAGCTTAAGCCGTACGGGACAGAACAATGAGCAGTTCTTC. Translated, it gives CASSLSRTGQNNEQFF.